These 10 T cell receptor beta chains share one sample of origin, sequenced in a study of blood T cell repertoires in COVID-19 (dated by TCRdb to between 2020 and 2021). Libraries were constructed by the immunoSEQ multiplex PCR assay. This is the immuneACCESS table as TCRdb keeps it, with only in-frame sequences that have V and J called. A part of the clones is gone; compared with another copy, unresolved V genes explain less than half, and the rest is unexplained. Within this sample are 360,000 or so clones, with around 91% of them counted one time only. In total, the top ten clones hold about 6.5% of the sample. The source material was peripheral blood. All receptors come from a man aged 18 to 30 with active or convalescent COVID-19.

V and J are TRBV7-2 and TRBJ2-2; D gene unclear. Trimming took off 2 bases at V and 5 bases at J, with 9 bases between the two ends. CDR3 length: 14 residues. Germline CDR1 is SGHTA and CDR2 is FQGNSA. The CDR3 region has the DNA TGTGCCAGCAGCTTAAGGAGCCGGACCGGGGAGCTGTTTTTT. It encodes CASSLRSRTGELFF.

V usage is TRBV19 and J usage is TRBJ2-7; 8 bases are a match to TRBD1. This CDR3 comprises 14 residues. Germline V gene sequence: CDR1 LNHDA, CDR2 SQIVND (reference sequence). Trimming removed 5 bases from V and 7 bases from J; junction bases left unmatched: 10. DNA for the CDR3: TGTGCCAGTAGTGGAGGACAGGGCTCGGGTGAGCAGTACTTC. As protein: CASSGGQGSGEQYF.

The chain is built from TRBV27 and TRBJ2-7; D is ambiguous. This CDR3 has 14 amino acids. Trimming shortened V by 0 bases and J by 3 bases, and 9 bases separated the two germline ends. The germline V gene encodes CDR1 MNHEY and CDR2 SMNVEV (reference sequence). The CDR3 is CASSLSAAFYEQYF. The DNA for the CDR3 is TGTGCCAGCAGTTTATCGGCAGCGTTCTACGAGCAGTACTTC.

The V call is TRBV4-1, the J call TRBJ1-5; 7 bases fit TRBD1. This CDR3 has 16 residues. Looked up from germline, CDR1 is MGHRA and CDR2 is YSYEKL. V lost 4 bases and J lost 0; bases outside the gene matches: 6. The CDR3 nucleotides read TGCGCCAGCAGCCTCCGTACAGGGGCTAGCAATCAGCCCCAGCATTTT. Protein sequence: CASSLRTGASNQPQHF.

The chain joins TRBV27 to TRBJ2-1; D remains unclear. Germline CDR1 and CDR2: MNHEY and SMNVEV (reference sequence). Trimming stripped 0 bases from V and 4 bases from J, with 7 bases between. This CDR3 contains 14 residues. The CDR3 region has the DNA TGTGCCAGCAGTTTATCCCCGACTTACAATGAGCAGTTCTTC. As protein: CASSLSPTYNEQFF.

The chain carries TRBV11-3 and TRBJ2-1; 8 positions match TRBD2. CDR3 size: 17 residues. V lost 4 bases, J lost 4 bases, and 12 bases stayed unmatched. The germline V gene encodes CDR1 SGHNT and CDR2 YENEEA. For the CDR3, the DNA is TGTGCCAGCAGCTCCGGGACTAGGGTACAGAGTTACAATGAGCAGTTCTTC. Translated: CASSSGTRVQSYNEQFF.

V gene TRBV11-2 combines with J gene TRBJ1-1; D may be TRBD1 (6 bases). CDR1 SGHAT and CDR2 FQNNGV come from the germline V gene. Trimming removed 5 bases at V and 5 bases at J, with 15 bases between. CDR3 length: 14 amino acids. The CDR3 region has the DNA TGTGCCAGCAGCCAGGGGACGGGAAGGACTGAAGCTTTCTTT. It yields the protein CASSQGTGRTEAFF. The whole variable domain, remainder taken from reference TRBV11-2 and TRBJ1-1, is EAGVAQSPRYKIIEKRQSVAFWCNPISGHATLYWYQQILGQGPKLLIQFQNNGVVDDSQLPKDRFSAERLKGVDSTLKIQPAKLEDSAVYLCASSQGTGRTEAFFGQGTRLTVV.

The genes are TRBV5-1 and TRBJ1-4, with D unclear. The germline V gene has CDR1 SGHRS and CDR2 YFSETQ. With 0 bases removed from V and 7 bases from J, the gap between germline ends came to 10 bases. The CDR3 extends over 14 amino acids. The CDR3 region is CASSLGAGSEKLFF. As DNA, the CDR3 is TGCGCCAGCAGCTTGGGCGCGGGAAGTGAAAAACTGTTTTTT.

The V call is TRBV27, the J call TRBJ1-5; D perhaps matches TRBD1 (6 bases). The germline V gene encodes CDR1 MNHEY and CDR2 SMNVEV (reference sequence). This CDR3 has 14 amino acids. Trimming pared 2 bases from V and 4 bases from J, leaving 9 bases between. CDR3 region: CASSLAQGNQPQHF. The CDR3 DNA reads TGTGCCAGCAGTTTAGCACAGGGAAATCAGCCCCAGCATTTT.

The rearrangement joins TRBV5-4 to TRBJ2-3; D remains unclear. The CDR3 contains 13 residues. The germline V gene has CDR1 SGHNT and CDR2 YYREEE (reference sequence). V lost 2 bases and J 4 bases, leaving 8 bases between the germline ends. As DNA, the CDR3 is TGTGCCAGCAGCTTTGGCAGATCAGATACGCAGTATTTT. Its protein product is CASSFGRSDTQYF.